This TCR beta chain was recovered during a study of CD4 T cells in relation to SARS-CoV-2 and coronaviruses. To note about this clone: The target antigen is unknown.

The CDR3 extends over 13 amino acids. The germline gives CDR1 MNHEY, CDR2 SVGAGI. V was shortened by 7 bases and J by 6 bases, with 16 bases between the two germline ends. The unexposed donors gave CD4+ T cells in about 2011-2018, prior to COVID-19. CD4+ T cells were isolated from the cells after 10 days of culture. The method was immunoSEQ multiplex PCR; TCRdb's version includes in-frame clones alone and lacks a portion of them. The sample consists of 20,000 to 25,000 clones, about 66% of them appearing once. The source of this sequence is a human donor in good health. The chain is built from TRBV6-5 and TRBJ2-7; D is ambiguous. Sequencing used CD4+ T cells from PBMCs, cultured in vitro. CDR3 sequence reads: CASTRLEGAEQYF. CDR3 DNA: TGTGCCAGCACCCGACTGGAAGGAGCCGAGCAGTACTTC.